This is a list of T cell receptor beta chains from one sample in a study of regulatory T cells in long-lasting Graves disease. TCRdb fed the multiplex PCR reads into MiXCR, producing one record per CDR3 protein. The table lists 300,000 or so distinct CDR3 sequences, 15% to 20% of them singletons. Material: peripheral blood mononuclear cells (PBMCs), obtained when the disease was refractory, from a patient treated with antithyroid drugs. These receptors originate from a female donor with Graves disease. The CDR3 runs from the conserved cysteine through the conserved F or W. Size is stated for part of the rows, as once, few or many counts, or as a class when the clone is expanded.

>many|TRBV7-6
CASSQGSSYEQYF
>NA|TRBV10-3
CAISGGNNYEQYF
>many|TRBV28
CASSFLQGSNQPQHF
>NA|TRBV4-1
CASSQWGGGPNTEAFF
>many|TRBV28
CASSLADAYEQYF
>many|TRBV10-3
CAIRGTDQETQYF
>many|TRBV15
CATSGWTSGRAGEQFF
>many|TRBV11-2
CASSLVLNRDTEAFF
>few|TRBV10-2
CASSEWLGVGELFF
>many|TRBV6-1
CASSESGEGLFF
>many|TRBV2
CASSSTGNQETQYF
>many|TRBV20-1
CSARTGLSYEQYF
>many|TRBV7-9
CASSSSGGGMNTEAFF
>NA|TRBV7-9
CASSSLQGPRSYGYTF
>few|TRBV29-1
CSVDDGADTGELFF
>many|TRBV12-3/TRBV12-4
CASSRTAYEQYF
>many|TRBV9
CASSPRAEETQYF
>NA|TRBV5-1
CASSLAPGDTQYF
>many|TRBV20-1
CSAGRDRGTYEQYF
>many|TRBV30
CAWSDILETGAGETQYF
>many|TRBV29-1
CSATQVDTEAFF
>many|TRBV7-2
CASSPGPQGTQYF
>many|TRBV30
CAWNEGGIQYF
>few|TRBV7-2
CASSSEGGTDTQYF
>NA|TRBV7-9
CASSLSGRASPLHF